One sample yielded the 18 T cell receptor beta chains listed below, sequenced in a study of early stage breast cancer tumors. Profiled with immunoSEQ multiplex PCR; TCRdb holds only in-frame clones, not every one. The sample shows about 34,000 clones, around 67% of them seen only once. The source material was breast tumor tissue. Every receptor here comes from a young adult with breast cancer.

In DNA, the CDR3 is TGTGCCAGCAGTGAATACGGGTTCCCAGGAAACACCATATATTTT. Encoded protein: CASSEYGFPGNTIYF. The chain employs TRBV6-1 and TRBJ1-3; D call uncertain. Germline V gives CDR1 MNHNS, CDR2 SASEGT. The CDR3 covers 15 residues. The V end lost 2 bases, the J end lost 4 bases, and 12 bases lay between the germline ends.

This chain joins TRBV7-9 and TRBJ1-2; tentatively, D is TRBD1 (6 bases). V dropped 3 bases and J dropped 7 bases, with 18 bases sitting between them. CDR3 length: 15 residues. Germline CDR1 is SEHNR and CDR2 is FQNEAQ (reference sequence). CDR3 amino acids: CASSLGVGPGAGYTF. CDR3 nucleotide sequence: TGTGCCAGCAGCTTGGGCGTGGGACCGGGGGCTGGCTACACCTTC.

The chain employs TRBV18 and TRBJ1-1, with D tentatively TRBD1 (5 bases). Between the trimmed V and J ends, which lost 4 bases and 1 base, there was a span of 7 bases. The CDR3 is made up of 13 amino acids. The germline V gene has CDR1 KGHSH and CDR2 LQKENI. Written as DNA, the CDR3 is TGTGCCAGCTCACGGGACGGGAACACTGAAGCTTTCTTT. This encodes CASSRDGNTEAFF.

The chain uses TRBV4-2 and TRBJ2-5; no clear D gene. Germline values: CDR1 LGHNA, CDR2 YNFKEQ. V shed 1 base and J shed 1 base, with 7 bases lying between them. The CDR3 totals 14 residues. This chain's CDR3 is CASSQVTTQETQYF. The CDR3 nucleotides read TGTGCCAGCAGCCAAGTTACTACCCAAGAGACCCAGTACTTC.

This clone has only a few counts. The chain is built from TRBV9 and TRBJ2-1; the D is unclear. The germline gives CDR1 SGDLS, CDR2 YYNGEE. With 4 bases removed from V and 7 bases from J, the gap between germline ends came to 15 bases. The CDR3 has 14 amino acids. CDR3 nucleotide sequence: TGTGCCAGCAGCTCCTCATATAGAGGAAATGAGCAGTTCTTC. Its protein is CASSSSYRGNEQFF.

The chain uses TRBV7-9 and TRBJ2-7; 12 nucleotides line up with TRBD2. Germline CDR1 and CDR2: SEHNR and FQNEAQ (reference sequence). There are 14 residues in the CDR3. The V and J ends lost 1 base and 6 bases, in that order; junction bases with no gene match: 1. The CDR3 here is CASSLGLAGVEQYF. CDR3 sequence (DNA): TGTGCCAGCAGCTTAGGACTAGCGGGAGTCGAGCAGTACTTC. The full variable domain, in which reference TRBV7-9 and TRBJ2-7 provide the parts outside the CDR3, is DTGVSQNPRHKITKRGQNVTFRCDPISEHNRLYWYRQTLGQGPEFLTYFQNEAQLEKSRLLSDRFSAERPKGSFSTLEIQRTEQGDSAMYLCASSLGLAGVEQYFGPGTRLTVT.

This clone was counted once. The chain uses TRBV7-9 and TRBJ2-7, with D uncertain. Germline V CDR1 and CDR2: SEHNR, FQNEAQ (reference sequence). The CDR3 has 12 amino acids. Trimming cost V 5 bases and J 2 bases, with 7 bases left between them. The CDR3 region has the DNA TGTGCCAGCAGCCCCACCCCCTACGAGCAGTACTTC. It specifies CASSPTPYEQYF.

The chain employs TRBV19 and TRBJ2-1, with 10 bases that match TRBD2. Germline CDR1 is LNHDA and CDR2 is SQIVND (reference sequence). V lost 8 bases, J lost 3 bases, and 7 bases stayed unmatched. This CDR3 comprises 15 residues. CDR3 protein: CASGASGSFYNEQFF. CDR3 nucleotide sequence: TGTGCCAGTGGGGCTAGCGGGAGTTTCTACAATGAGCAGTTCTTC.

This clone occurred once. Its ends do not fully match the called genes, so a read error is possible. The chain has TRBV7-7 and TRBJ2-3; the D gene is possibly TRBD1 (6 bases). Germline-derived CDR1 and CDR2 are SSHAT and FNYEAQ (reference sequence). The CDR3 length is 15 residues. CDR3 loop: CASSLAGQFTDTQYF. The CDR3 DNA reads TGTGCTAGCAGCTTAGCCGGACAGTTCACAGATACGCAGTATTTT.

This chain joins TRBV6-6 and TRBJ1-5; TRBD1 agrees at 7 bases. With 5 bases clipped from V and 3 bases from J, the junction kept 4 bases outside the gene matches. Germline CDR1 MNHNY, CDR2 SVGAGI (reference sequence). CDR3 length: 14 amino acids. CDR3 DNA: TGTGCCAGCAGTGACGACAGGGCCAATCAGCCCCAGCATTTT. Translating it yields CASSDDRANQPQHF.

V and J are TRBV9 and TRBJ1-6, with 7 bases identical to TRBD1. The CDR3 covers 15 residues. With V trimmed by 3 bases and J by 6 bases, 6 bases remained unmatched. In germline, CDR1 is SGDLS, CDR2 YYNGEE. The CDR3 region is CASSGQGIANSPLHF. The CDR3 bases are TGTGCCAGCAGCGGACAGGGAATAGCTAATTCACCCCTCCACTTT.

This clone was counted a single time. The chain links TRBV5-6 to TRBJ1-4; 10 bases line up with TRBD1. The CDR3 has 16 residues. The germline V gene encodes CDR1 SGHDT and CDR2 YYEEEE. V was pared by 3 bases and J by 4 bases, with 6 bases of the junction left unmatched. CDR3 DNA: TGTGCCAGCAGCTCCGGGACAGGGGAGCGTAATGAAAAACTGTTTTTT. It is translated as CASSSGTGERNEKLFF.

V and J are TRBV13 and TRBJ2-1; no clear D gene. Per the germline V gene, CDR1 is PRHDT and CDR2 is FYEKMQ (reference sequence). Trimming removed 3 bases at V and 2 bases at J, with 5 bases between. The CDR3 spans 13 residues. The DNA for the CDR3 is TGTGCCAGCAGCTTGATCGCCTACAATGAGCAGTTCTTC. The encoded protein is CASSLIAYNEQFF.

The V and J genes are TRBV30 and TRBJ1-2; weak D call: TRBD1 (6 bases). Germline assignment: CDR1 GTSNPN and CDR2 SVGIG (reference sequence). CDR3 length equals 15 residues. V was trimmed by 2 bases and J by 4 bases, leaving 17 bases between them. The CDR3: CAWSSIALGGYGYTF. In DNA, the CDR3 is TGTGCCTGGAGTTCGATAGCCCTAGGGGGCTATGGCTACACCTTC.

V is TRBV6-6 and J is TRBJ2-1, with TRBD2 matching 8 bases. Germline V gene sequence: CDR1 MNHNY, CDR2 SVGAGI (reference sequence). This CDR3 contains 16 residues. V shed 0 bases, J shed 6 bases, and the junction held 7 bases outside the gene matches. The CDR3 nucleotides are TGTGCCAGCAGTTACTCAGCGGGAGCGGGTATCAATGAGCAGTTCTTC. This encodes CASSYSAGAGINEQFF.

V and J are TRBV7-2 and TRBJ2-3; 9 bases map to TRBD2. CDR3 length equals 16 residues. The germline CDR1 and CDR2 sequences are SGHTA and FQGNSA. The trim removed 5 bases at V and 0 bases at J, leaving 6 bases unmatched. For the CDR3, the DNA is TGTGCCAGCAGCCCTGGACTAGCGAGGAGCACAGATACGCAGTATTTT. Translated, it gives CASSPGLARSTDTQYF.

This clone was picked up one time. This chain joins TRBV5-1 and TRBJ2-7; TRBD1 matches 9 bases. The germline CDR1 and CDR2 sequences are SGHRS and YFSETQ. V trimming: 2 bases; J trimming: 5 bases; junction bases outside the gene matches: 5. The CDR3 has 14 residues. Here the CDR3 reads CASSFGTGTDEQYF. In DNA form, the CDR3 reads TGCGCCAGCAGCTTCGGGACAGGGACCGACGAGCAGTACTTC.

This clone was seen only once. CDR3 DNA sequence: TGCGCCAGCAGCCCCTCCGGTGGAACTGAAGCTTTCTTT. Its protein product is CASSPSGGTEAFF. V is TRBV10-1 and J is TRBJ1-1; D gene uncertain. Per germline, CDR1 WNHNN and CDR2 SYGVQD (reference sequence). The germline V and J ends were trimmed by 6 bases and 5 bases, with 13 bases remaining between them. This CDR3 region has 13 residues.